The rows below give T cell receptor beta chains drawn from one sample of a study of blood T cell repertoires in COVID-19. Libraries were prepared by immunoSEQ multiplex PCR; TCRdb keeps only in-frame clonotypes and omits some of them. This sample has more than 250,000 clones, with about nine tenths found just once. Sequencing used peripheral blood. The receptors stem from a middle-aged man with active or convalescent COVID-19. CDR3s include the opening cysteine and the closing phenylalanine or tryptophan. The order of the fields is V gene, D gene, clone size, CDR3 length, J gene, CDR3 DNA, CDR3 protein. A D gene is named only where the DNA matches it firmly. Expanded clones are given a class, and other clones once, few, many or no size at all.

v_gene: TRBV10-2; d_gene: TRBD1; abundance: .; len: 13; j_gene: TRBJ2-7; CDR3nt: TGCGCCAGCACCCCGGACAGGGGGGGAGAGCAGTACTTC; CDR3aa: CASTPDRGGEQYF
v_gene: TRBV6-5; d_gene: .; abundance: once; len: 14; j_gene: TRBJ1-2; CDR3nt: TGTGCCAGCAGTTACTCGATAAAGGGGTATGGCTACACCTTC; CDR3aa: CASSYSIKGYGYTF
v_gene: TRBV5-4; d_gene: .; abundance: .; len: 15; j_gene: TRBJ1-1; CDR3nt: TGTGCCAGCAGCTCCCACCCAAGCTCGAACACTGAAGCTTTCTTT; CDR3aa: CASSSHPSSNTEAFF
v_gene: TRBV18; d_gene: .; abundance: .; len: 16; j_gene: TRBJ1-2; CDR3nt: TGTGCCAGCTCACCACTCTTGGACACGAATAACTATGGCTACACCTTC; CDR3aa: CASSPLLDTNNYGYTF
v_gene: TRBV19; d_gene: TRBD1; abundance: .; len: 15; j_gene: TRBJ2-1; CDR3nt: TGTGCCAGTAGCCCGACAGGGGCGACCTACAATGAGCAGTTCTTC; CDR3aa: CASSPTGATYNEQFF
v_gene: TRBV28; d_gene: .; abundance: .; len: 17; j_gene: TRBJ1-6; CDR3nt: TGTGCCAGCGGCCCCGTGGACAGCATTCTCTATAATTCACCCCTCCACTTT; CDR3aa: CASGPVDSILYNSPLHF
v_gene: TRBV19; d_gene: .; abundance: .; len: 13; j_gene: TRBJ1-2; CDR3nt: TGTGCCAGTAGTCGTACAGGGCTTGGCGGCTACACCTTC; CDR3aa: CASSRTGLGGYTF
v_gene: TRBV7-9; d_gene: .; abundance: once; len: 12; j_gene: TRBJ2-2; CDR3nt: TGTGCCAGCAGCTCAAACACCGGGGAGCTGTTTTTT; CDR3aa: CASSSNTGELFF
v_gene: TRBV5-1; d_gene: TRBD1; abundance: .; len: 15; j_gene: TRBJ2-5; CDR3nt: TGCGCCAGCAGCTTGAGACAGGGCCAACAAGAGACCCAGTACTTC; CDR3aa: CASSLRQGQQETQYF
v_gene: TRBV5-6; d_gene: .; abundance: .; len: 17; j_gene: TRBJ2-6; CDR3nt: TGTGCCAGCAGCCCCGAGGGTTATCCCTCTGGGGCCAACGTCCTGACTTTC; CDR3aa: CASSPEGYPSGANVLTF